This TCR beta chain was identified in a study of OX40 agonist ivuxolimab in advanced cancers. Study conclusions and caveats: At 0.1 to 3.0 mg/kg and by week 6, CD4+ and CD8+ T cells in the blood had expanded clonally.

The protocol was immunoSEQ multiplex PCR, while the TCRdb copy is restricted to in-frame clones and leaves out a portion. Found here are some 40,000 clones, less than 95% of them singletons; the top ten hold roughly 15%. This clone has only one observation. Its antigen is still unknown. V dropped 7 bases and J dropped 0 bases, with 16 bases sitting between them. This CDR3 contains 16 residues. Germline-derived CDR1 and CDR2 are LNHDA and SQIVND (reference sequence). This chain links TRBV19 with TRBJ1-5; no reliable D call. The source is an adult with an advanced solid tumor such as melanoma, head and neck, liver or kidney cancer. This specimen consisted of CD4+ or CD8+ T cells sorted from blood, obtained in a trial of the OX40 agonist ivuxolimab. The CDR3, as DNA: TGTGCCAGTACCCCGACACAGATCTATAGCAATCAGCCCCAGCATTTT. It codes for CASTPTQIYSNQPQHF. Combining the CDR3 with reference TRBV19 and TRBJ1-5 gives the whole variable domain DGGITQSPKYLFRKEGQNVTLSCEQNLNHDAMYWYRQDPGQGLRLIYYSQIVNDFQKGDIAEGYSVSREKKESFPLTVTSAQKNPTAFYLCASTPTQIYSNQPQHFGDGTRLSIL.